This paragraph reports one TCR beta chain. This sample stems from a study of blood T cells in healthy people across ages. Together with a sample-barcoded 5' primer, a J-beta primer mix was included in a second PCR lasting roughly 6 to 12 cycles. Each CDR3 protein is one row after TCRdb ran MiXCR on the 5' RACE reads. The sample shows 780,000 or so distinct CDR3 sequences, around 50% of them seen only once. V was clipped by 2 bases and J by 11 bases; unmatched bases: 13. Germline V gene lookup returns CDR1 LGHDT and CDR2 YNNKEL (reference sequence). The CDR3 has 16 residues. The clonotype was recovered from a man aged 35 to 55 in good health. The chain carries TRBV3-1 and TRBJ2-5; 11 nucleotides match TRBD2. The sequenced material came from blood. The CDR3: CASSQSPGLAVNEQYF. For the CDR3, the DNA is TGTGCCAGCAGCCAAAGCCCGGGACTAGCGGTCAATGAGCAGTACTTC.